Each of the 21 T cell receptor beta chains below was sequenced from the same sample in a study of blood T cell repertoires in COVID-19. The method was immunoSEQ multiplex PCR; TCRdb's version includes in-frame clones alone and lacks a portion of them. The repertoire includes approximately 200,000 clones, 82% of them detected once, and about 10% sits in the top ten. The sequenced material came from PBMCs or T cells enriched from blood (not recorded which). The receptors here all came from a middle-aged man who had recovered from COVID-19.

V is TRBV10-3 and J is TRBJ2-1; a possible D gene is TRBD1 (5 bases). The CDR3 totals 14 residues. The germline V and J ends were trimmed by 6 bases and 6 bases, with 15 bases remaining between them. The germline gives CDR1 ENHRY, CDR2 SYGVKD. The CDR3 is CAIRTQGVPNEQFF. CDR3 DNA sequence: TGTGCCATCAGGACTCAGGGTGTCCCCAATGAGCAGTTCTTC.

For the CDR3, the DNA is TGTGCCAGCAGCGCCGGAGCTAGCGGGAGAGGGGACTACGAGCAGTACGTC. Encoded protein: CASSAGASGRGDYEQYV. This chain links TRBV7-9 with TRBJ2-7; 10 positions match TRBD2. V was clipped by 5 bases and J by 3 bases; unmatched bases: 13. The CDR3 extends over 17 amino acids. Germline CDR1 reads SEHNR; CDR2 reads FQNEAQ (reference sequence).

This chain connects TRBV7-2 to TRBJ2-1; the D is unclear. This CDR3 contains 13 residues. Per germline, CDR1 SGHTA and CDR2 FQGNSA. Trimming shortened V by 4 bases and J by 4 bases, and 8 bases separated the two germline ends. The CDR3 loop reads CASSSRYYNEQFF. The CDR3 DNA follows: TGTGCCAGCAGCTCGAGGTATTACAATGAGCAGTTCTTC. Filled out from reference TRBV7-2 and TRBJ2-1, the complete variable domain reads GAGVSQSPSNKVTEKGKDVELRCDPISGHTALYWYRQSLGQGLEFLIYFQGNSAPDKSGLPSDRFSAERTGGSVSTLTIQRTQQEDSAVYLCASSSRYYNEQFFGPGTRLTVL.

The rearrangement uses TRBV30 and TRBJ2-7, with 9 bases aligning to TRBD2. After removal of 3 bases from V and 3 bases from J, the junction contained 9 bases not matched to a gene. Germline CDR1 and CDR2: GTSNPN and SVGIG (reference sequence). The CDR3 extends over 15 amino acids. CDR3 coding DNA: TGTGCCTGGAGCGTCGGGGTAGCGGGAGTCTACGAGCAGTACTTC. Residues: CAWSVGVAGVYEQYF.

This chain joins TRBV28 and TRBJ2-5; 11 bases line up with TRBD1. This CDR3 has 15 residues. Per germline, CDR1 MDHEN and CDR2 SYDVKM. The trim removed 2 bases at V and 1 base at J, leaving 0 bases unmatched. CDR3 sequence: CASSLGTGGQETQYF. As DNA, the CDR3 is TGTGCCAGCAGTTTAGGGACAGGGGGCCAAGAGACCCAGTACTTC.

This chain connects TRBV7-9 to TRBJ1-2, with 8 bases fitting TRBD1. This CDR3 has 14 amino acids. The germline V gene encodes CDR1 SEHNR and CDR2 FQNEAQ (reference sequence). Trimming at V came to 5 bases and at J to 2 bases, leaving 4 bases not matched to a gene. Here the CDR3 DNA reads TGTGCCAGCAGCCCTGGACAGGGAAACTATGGCTACACCTTC. It codes for CASSPGQGNYGYTF. Full variable domain (rest looked up from reference TRBV7-9 and TRBJ1-2): DTGVSQNPRHKITKRGQNVTFRCDPISEHNRLYWYRQTLGQGPEFLTYFQNEAQLEKSRLLSDRFSAERPKGSFSTLEIQRTEQGDSAMYLCASSPGQGNYGYTFGSGTRLTVV.

This sequence joins TRBV28 and TRBJ2-2; 16 bases are shared with TRBD2. The CDR3 loop spans 19 amino acids. Germline lookup yields CDR1 MDHEN and CDR2 SYDVKM. Trimming at V came to 1 base and at J to 3 bases, leaving 5 bases not matched to a gene. As DNA, the CDR3 is TGTGCCAGCAGTTTATTGGGACTAGCGGGAGGGCTTGACACCGGGGAGCTGTTTTTT. Translated, it gives CASSLLGLAGGLDTGELFF.

There are a few counts of this clone. The CDR3 spells CASSYRSRVAGDHRDTQYF. DNA for the CDR3: TGTGCCAGCAGTTACAGGTCGAGAGTAGCGGGAGATCACAGAGATACGCAGTATTTT. The chain recombines TRBV6-2 or TRBV6-3 with TRBJ2-3; 9 bases are shared with TRBD2. CDR3 length: 19 amino acids. Germline V gene data show CDR1 as MNHEY and CDR2 as SVGEGT. V shed 2 bases and J 5 bases; nucleotides not matched to a gene: 17.

This clone occurred once. The rearrangement joins TRBV2 to TRBJ1-6; 7 nucleotides line up with TRBD1. The CDR3 totals 14 residues. Germline assignment: CDR1 SNHLY and CDR2 FYNNEI. Germline trimming cut 3 bases from V and 9 bases from J; bases unmatched to any gene: 5. CDR3 residues: CASSEAGGSSPLHF. CDR3 bases: TGTGCCAGCAGTGAGGCAGGGGGAAGTTCACCCCTCCACTTT. Variable domain in full (rest from reference TRBV2 and TRBJ1-6): EPEVTQTPSHQVTQMGQEVILRCVPISNHLYFYWYRQILGQKVEFLVSFYNNEISEKSEIFDDQFSVERPDGSNFTLKIRSTKLEDSAMYFCASSEAGGSSPLHFGNGTRLTVT.

The J gene is TRBJ2-5, the V gene TRBV15; the match to TRBD2 covers 8 bases. CDR1 and CDR2 (germline): LNHNV, YYDKDF (reference sequence). V shed 0 bases, J shed 5 bases, and the junction held 8 bases outside the gene matches. The CDR3 runs to 16 residues. This CDR3 is CATSRDVGRGWETQYF. For the CDR3, the DNA is TGTGCCACCAGCAGAGACGTCGGGAGGGGATGGGAGACCCAGTACTTC. Complete variable domain (other parts from reference TRBV15 and TRBJ2-5): DAMVIQNPRYQVTQFGKPVTLSCSQTLNHNVMYWYQQKSSQAPKLLFHYYDKDFNNEADTPDNFQSRRPNTSFCFLDIRSPGLGDTAMYLCATSRDVGRGWETQYFGPGTRLLVL.

The chain is built from TRBV5-8 and TRBJ2-6; tentative D call: TRBD1 (5 bases). CDR3 size: 16 residues. V lost 4 bases and J lost 1, with 12 bases in between. In germline, CDR1 is SGHTS, CDR2 YDEGEE. CDR3 amino acids: CASSDDRLSGANVLTF. The CDR3 bases are TGTGCCAGCAGCGATGACAGATTGTCTGGGGCCAACGTCCTGACTTTC.

The chain uses TRBV6-5 and TRBJ1-2; possible D gene TRBD1, 6 bases. V lost 6 bases and J lost 5, with 10 bases in between. This CDR3 comprises 12 residues. Germline CDR1 is MNHEY and CDR2 is SVGAGI. Here the CDR3 reads CASRLGQYGYTF. The CDR3 region has the DNA TGTGCCAGCAGACTAGGACAGTATGGCTACACCTTC.

This clone was found a few times. The rearrangement uses TRBV4-1 and TRBJ2-3; 7 nucleotides agree with TRBD2. V was pared by 1 base and J by 6 bases, with 7 bases of the junction left unmatched. From germline, CDR1 is MGHRA and CDR2 YSYEKL. The CDR3 extends over 15 amino acids. CDR3 in DNA: TGCGCCAGCAGCCAAGTAGCGGGCGCAGGCGATACGCAGTATTTT. It translates to CASSQVAGAGDTQYF.

The V gene is TRBV21-1, the J gene TRBJ2-1; the D call in the table, TRBD1, was not verified against the DNA. TRBV21-1 is given as a pseudogene. The CDR3 spans 18 residues. CDR3 sequence reads: CASSRGQGLPNNTNEQFF. The CDR3 DNA reads as TGTGCCAGCAGCAGGGGACAGGGACTCCCAAATAATACAAATGAGCAGTTCTTC.

V usage is TRBV6-5 and J usage is TRBJ2-3, with D maybe TRBD2 (6 bases). CDR3 length equals 12 residues. Trimming removed 8 bases from V and 5 bases from J, with 11 bases in between. Germline-derived CDR1 and CDR2 are MNHEY and SVGAGI. CDR3 amino acids: CASGRAGDTQYF. Here the CDR3 DNA reads TGTGCCAGCGGGCGAGCGGGAGATACGCAGTATTTT.

This sequence joins TRBV30 and TRBJ2-5; the D gene is possibly TRBD2 (5 bases). Germline V gene lookup returns CDR1 GTSNPN and CDR2 SVGIG (reference sequence). The germline V and J ends were trimmed by 4 bases and 5 bases, with 14 bases remaining between them. The CDR3 extends over 13 amino acids. The CDR3 sequence is CAWNLALAETQYF. The CDR3 nucleotides are TGTGCCTGGAATCTAGCCCTCGCGGAGACCCAGTACTTC.

The chain carries TRBV4-3 and TRBJ1-4; TRBD1 aligns across 7 bases. Germline V CDR1 and CDR2: LGHNA, YSLEER. The CDR3 runs 16 residues. V lost 1 base and J lost 5; bases outside the gene matches: 7. As DNA, the CDR3 is TGCGCCAGCAGCCAAGCGACCGGGACAGTAAATGAAAAACTGTTTTTT. Translated: CASSQATGTVNEKLFF.

The V and J genes are TRBV4-3 and TRBJ1-1, with 8 bases lining up with TRBD1. CDR3 length: 15 amino acids. V lost 4 bases to trimming and J lost 3 bases; unmatched junction nucleotides: 7. In germline, CDR1 is LGHNA, CDR2 YSLEER. The CDR3 DNA follows: TGCGCCAGCAGCCGCCACCAGGGGGCTGACACTGAAGCTTTCTTT. Encoded protein: CASSRHQGADTEAFF.

V is TRBV11-2 and J is TRBJ2-5, with no clear D. Germline V gene lookup returns CDR1 SGHAT and CDR2 FQNNGV. The CDR3 is 16 amino acids. V was cut by 4 bases and J by 5 bases, with 20 bases left in between. The CDR3 loop reads CASSSQLIGPGETQYF. CDR3 nucleotides: TGTGCCAGCAGCTCACAATTAATCGGCCCCGGGGAGACCCAGTACTTC.

The rearrangement joins TRBV19 to TRBJ1-5; D uncertain. V was trimmed by 5 bases and J by 2 bases, leaving 16 bases between them. CDR1 and CDR2 (germline): LNHDA, SQIVND (reference sequence). CDR3 length equals 16 residues. The CDR3 coding sequence is TGTGCCAGTAGTCCTGACCCGACTTGGGGCAATCAGCCCCAGCATTTT. It codes for CASSPDPTWGNQPQHF.

V usage is TRBV20-1 and J usage is TRBJ2-3, with TRBD2 as a possible D gene (7 bases). The CDR3 consists of 11 residues. Germline V CDR1 and CDR2: DFQATT, SNEGSKA (reference sequence). CDR3 DNA sequence: TGCAGCACCTCGGGGGGCGATACGCAGTATTTT. This gives the protein CSTSGGDTQYF.